These T cell receptor beta chains were read from a single sample in a study of long-term antiretroviral therapy in people with HIV. Clones were sequenced by immunoSEQ multiplex PCR, and TCRdb holds only the in-frame ones, with some missing. This table holds 38,000 or so clones, less than 95% found once. This sample comprised unsorted PBMCs, obtained roughly 9.4 years after starting antiretroviral therapy. The source is a man between 25 and 39 years old with HIV. Both conserved end residues are part of each CDR3. Fields, in order: D gene, CDR3 length, V gene, clone size, J gene, CDR3 DNA, CDR3 protein. D genes are given only for firm matches. Size is stated for part of the rows, as once, few or many counts, or as a class when the clone is expanded.

d_call: .; cdr3_length: 14; v_call: TRBV7-2; clone_size: .; j_call: TRBJ2-2; cdr3_nt: TGTGCCAGCAGCCCACGGACAGACACCGGGGAGCTGTTTTTT; cdr3_aa: CASSPRTDTGELFF
d_call: TRBD1; cdr3_length: 12; v_call: TRBV6-5; clone_size: once; j_call: TRBJ2-2; cdr3_nt: TGTGCCAGCAGTTCGACAGGGGAGGAGCTGTTTTTT; cdr3_aa: CASSSTGEELFF
d_call: .; cdr3_length: 16; v_call: TRBV5-1; clone_size: .; j_call: TRBJ1-3; cdr3_nt: TGCGCCAGCAGCTCCGCCCAGGGTGGTACTGGAAACACCATATATTTT; cdr3_aa: CASSSAQGGTGNTIYF
d_call: .; cdr3_length: 14; v_call: TRBV19; clone_size: .; j_call: TRBJ1-2; cdr3_nt: TGTGCCAGTAGTCCCCCCGGGACGGCATATGGCTACACCTTC; cdr3_aa: CASSPPGTAYGYTF
d_call: .; cdr3_length: 18; v_call: TRBV28; clone_size: once; j_call: TRBJ2-5; cdr3_nt: TGTGCCAGCAGTTCGGAATTTAACAGGGGGGGCCTCCAAGAGACCCAGTACTTC; cdr3_aa: CASSSEFNRGGLQETQYF
d_call: TRBD1; cdr3_length: 16; v_call: TRBV7-8; clone_size: .; j_call: TRBJ1-3; cdr3_nt: TGTGCCAGCAGCTTGCAGGGACAGGGCTCTGGAAACACCATATATTTT; cdr3_aa: CASSLQGQGSGNTIYF
d_call: .; cdr3_length: 12; v_call: TRBV6-6; clone_size: .; j_call: TRBJ1-1; cdr3_nt: TGTGCCACGGACAGAGCGAACACTGAAGCTTTCTTT; cdr3_aa: CATDRANTEAFF
d_call: TRBD2; cdr3_length: 15; v_call: TRBV5-5; clone_size: .; j_call: TRBJ2-7; cdr3_nt: TGTGCCAGCAGCCCCGAGCGGGGCCTCTCCTACGAGCAGTACTTC; cdr3_aa: CASSPERGLSYEQYF
d_call: .; cdr3_length: 12; v_call: TRBV10-3; clone_size: .; j_call: TRBJ1-1; cdr3_nt: TGTGCCACCCGGTCCCAGAACACTGAAGCTTTCTTT; cdr3_aa: CATRSQNTEAFF
d_call: TRBD1; cdr3_length: 19; v_call: TRBV5-1; clone_size: once; j_call: TRBJ1-4; cdr3_nt: TGCGCCAGCAGCTTGGTTGGGGACAGGGGACCTGTAACTAATGAAAAACTGTTTTTT; cdr3_aa: CASSLVGDRGPVTNEKLFF
d_call: .; cdr3_length: 16; v_call: TRBV30; clone_size: .; j_call: TRBJ1-6; cdr3_nt: TGTGCCTGGAGTATGGACCACCTTGGGAATAATTCACCCCTCCACTTT; cdr3_aa: CAWSMDHLGNNSPLHF
d_call: TRBD1; cdr3_length: 18; v_call: TRBV7-8; clone_size: .; j_call: TRBJ1-5; cdr3_nt: TGTGCCAGCAGCTTAACCCGACAGGGGGAGATGGGCAATCAGCCCCAGCATTTT; cdr3_aa: CASSLTRQGEMGNQPQHF
d_call: TRBD2; cdr3_length: 15; v_call: TRBV5-4; clone_size: .; j_call: TRBJ2-5; cdr3_nt: TGTGCCAGCAGCTTGGCGCAGGGAGGGCAAGAGACCCAGTACTTC; cdr3_aa: CASSLAQGGQETQYF
d_call: .; cdr3_length: 12; v_call: TRBV2; clone_size: .; j_call: TRBJ1-5; cdr3_nt: TGTGCCAGCAGTGACGACAATCAGCCCCAGCATTTT; cdr3_aa: CASSDDNQPQHF
d_call: .; cdr3_length: 12; v_call: TRBV11-2; clone_size: .; j_call: TRBJ2-3; cdr3_nt: TGTGCCAGCAGCTCACCGACAGATACGCAGTATTTT; cdr3_aa: CASSSPTDTQYF
d_call: .; cdr3_length: 15; v_call: TRBV5-1; clone_size: .; j_call: TRBJ1-5; cdr3_nt: TGCGCCAGCAGCTTGGCCGGGGTCCGCAATCAGCCCCAGCATTTT; cdr3_aa: CASSLAGVRNQPQHF
d_call: TRBD1; cdr3_length: 15; v_call: TRBV4-1; clone_size: .; j_call: TRBJ1-2; cdr3_nt: TGCGCCAGCAGCCAACAAACAGGGGACATCTATGGCTACACCTTC; cdr3_aa: CASSQQTGDIYGYTF
d_call: TRBD1; cdr3_length: 13; v_call: TRBV6-4; clone_size: .; j_call: TRBJ1-6; cdr3_nt: TGTGCCAGCAGCACGCAGGGGGATTCACCCCTCCACTTT; cdr3_aa: CASSTQGDSPLHF
d_call: .; cdr3_length: 13; v_call: TRBV28; clone_size: .; j_call: TRBJ1-2; cdr3_nt: TGTGCCAGCAGCAGCGCACAATACTATGGCTACACCTTC; cdr3_aa: CASSSAQYYGYTF
d_call: .; cdr3_length: 11; v_call: TRBV20-1; clone_size: .; j_call: TRBJ1-2; cdr3_nt: TGCAGTGCCCCTGGGGGCTATGGCTACACCTTC; cdr3_aa: CSAPGGYGYTF
d_call: .; cdr3_length: 14; v_call: TRBV2; clone_size: .; j_call: TRBJ1-5; cdr3_nt: TGTGCCAGCAGTGTACAGGGTCGCAATCAGCCCCAGCATTTT; cdr3_aa: CASSVQGRNQPQHF
d_call: .; cdr3_length: 15; v_call: TRBV28; clone_size: .; j_call: TRBJ1-1; cdr3_nt: TGTGCCAGCAGTCACTATACCACGGCGCACACTGAAGCTTTCTTT; cdr3_aa: CASSHYTTAHTEAFF
d_call: .; cdr3_length: 13; v_call: TRBV19; clone_size: .; j_call: TRBJ1-5; cdr3_nt: TGTGCCAGTAGTATAGACACTGTGCAGCCCCAGCATTTT; cdr3_aa: CASSIDTVQPQHF
d_call: .; cdr3_length: 15; v_call: TRBV9; clone_size: .; j_call: TRBJ1-3; cdr3_nt: TGTGCCAGCAGCGCACAGGGACCCTCTGGAAACACCATATATTTT; cdr3_aa: CASSAQGPSGNTIYF
d_call: TRBD1; cdr3_length: 15; v_call: TRBV2; clone_size: .; j_call: TRBJ2-2; cdr3_nt: TGTGCCAGCAGGCAAAACCCGGACAGGACCGGGGAGCTGTTTTTT; cdr3_aa: CASRQNPDRTGELFF
d_call: TRBD1; cdr3_length: 15; v_call: TRBV7-9; clone_size: once; j_call: TRBJ1-1; cdr3_nt: TGTGCCAGCAGGCTAGGGGGGACAGGGTGGACTGAAGCTTTCTTT; cdr3_aa: CASRLGGTGWTEAFF
d_call: .; cdr3_length: 14; v_call: TRBV5-1; clone_size: .; j_call: TRBJ2-5; cdr3_nt: TGCGCCAGCAGAAGTGGAGGGTTTCAAGAGACCCAGTACTTC; cdr3_aa: CASRSGGFQETQYF
d_call: .; cdr3_length: 14; v_call: TRBV6-1; clone_size: .; j_call: TRBJ1-2; cdr3_nt: TGTGCCAGCAGTGAAAAAACAACCTCGGGAGGCTACACCTTC; cdr3_aa: CASSEKTTSGGYTF
d_call: TRBD2; cdr3_length: 15; v_call: TRBV5-1; clone_size: .; j_call: TRBJ2-2; cdr3_nt: TGCGCCAGCAGTTGGACTAGCGGGGGAGGCGGGGAGCTGTTTTTT; cdr3_aa: CASSWTSGGGGELFF
d_call: .; cdr3_length: 12; v_call: TRBV10-1; clone_size: .; j_call: TRBJ2-3; cdr3_nt: TGCGCCAGCGAAGGGGACGGAGATACGCAGTATTTT; cdr3_aa: CASEGDGDTQYF